The TCR beta chain described here comes from a study of regulatory T cells in long-lasting Graves disease. Study observations and caveats: Favored gene segments in persistent disease were TRBV28, TRBJ1-2 and TRBJ2-5. Possibly, too few samples lowered accuracy.

With 0 bases removed from V and 8 bases from J, the gap between germline ends came to 17 bases. CDR3 size: 16 residues. Germline V gives CDR1 LNHNV, CDR2 YYDKDF (reference sequence). Building the TCR beta libraries relied on iRepertoire HTBI primers, and CDR3 regions underwent Arm-PCR. TCRdb re-derived calls from the multiplex PCR reads in MiXCR, one entry per CDR3 protein. Of 400,000 to 500,000 distinct CDR3 sequences listed, 21% were seen once; the top ten hold 14%. This clonotype was counted at least ten times. Its antigen remains unidentified. Time point defined: persistent/refractory GD, antithyroid drugs over 5 years with positive TRAb. Extracted RNA from PBMCs served as the source of the TCR library.

The TCR comes from a female donor with Graves disease. V and J are TRBV15 and TRBJ1-3; D unresolved. Sequenced material: peripheral blood mononuclear cells (PBMCs), taken when the disease was refractory, from a patient treated with antithyroid drugs. The CDR3 is CATSRDFGAPGDTIYF. The DNA for the CDR3 is TGTGCCACCAGCAGAGATTTTGGTGCCCCTGGGGACACCATATATTTT.